This entry lists 2 T cell receptor beta chains sequenced from one sample in a study of blood T cell repertoires in COVID-19. Data came from immunoSEQ multiplex PCR; TCRdb stores just in-frame clones and leaves some out. Altogether approximately 320,000 clones are present, just under 90% being singletons, with the ten largest covering roughly 11%. What was sequenced was peripheral blood. The receptors were sampled from a woman in her 30s with COVID-19, enrolled during active disease.

The CDR3 reads CASRRASAYNEQFF. The CDR3 region has the DNA TGTGCCAGTAGAAGGGCTAGCGCTTACAATGAGCAGTTCTTC. This chain uses TRBV19 with TRBJ2-1; tentatively, D is TRBD2 (6 bases). The length of the CDR3 is 14 residues. The germline V and J ends were trimmed by 6 bases and 4 bases, with 13 bases remaining between them. CDR1 and CDR2 (germline): LNHDA, SQIVND (reference sequence).

This clone is a singleton in its sample. The rearrangement links TRBV7-7 to TRBJ2-5; 9 bases map to TRBD2. This CDR3 is 15 amino acids long. After removal of 2 bases from V and 2 bases from J, the junction contained 3 bases not matched to a gene. The V gene's germline CDR1 is SSHAT and CDR2 FNYEAQ (reference sequence). For the CDR3, the DNA is TGTGCCAGCAGCTTAATTGCGGGGGGGCAAGAGACCCAGTACTTC. Residues: CASSLIAGGQETQYF.